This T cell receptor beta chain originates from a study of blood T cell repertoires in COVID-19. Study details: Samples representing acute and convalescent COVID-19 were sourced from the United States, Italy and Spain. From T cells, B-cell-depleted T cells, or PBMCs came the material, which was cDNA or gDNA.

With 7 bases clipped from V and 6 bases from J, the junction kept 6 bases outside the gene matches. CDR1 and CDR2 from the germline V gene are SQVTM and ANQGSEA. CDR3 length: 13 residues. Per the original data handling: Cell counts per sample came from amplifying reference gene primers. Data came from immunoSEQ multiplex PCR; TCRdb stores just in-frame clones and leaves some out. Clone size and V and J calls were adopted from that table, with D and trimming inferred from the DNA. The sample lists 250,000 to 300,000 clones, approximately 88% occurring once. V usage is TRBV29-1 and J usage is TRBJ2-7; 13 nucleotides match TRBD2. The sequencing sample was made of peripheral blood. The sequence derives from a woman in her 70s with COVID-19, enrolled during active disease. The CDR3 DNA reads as TGCAGCGCCCGGACTAGCGGGAGATCCGAGCAGTACTTC. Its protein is CSARTSGRSEQYF.